This record concerns one T cell receptor (beta chain) sequence. Antigen specificity is unknown. The data derive from a study of OX40 agonist ivuxolimab in advanced cancers. Study observations and caveats: Certain nonresponders additionally had low normalized T-cell clonal expansion.

Clones were sequenced by immunoSEQ multiplex PCR, and TCRdb holds only the in-frame ones, with some missing. Of 35,000 to 45,000 clones listed, roughly 90% are singletons. This clonotype originated in an adult with an advanced solid tumor such as melanoma, head and neck, liver or kidney cancer. This material consisted of CD4+ or CD8+ T cells sorted from blood, taken in a trial of the OX40 agonist ivuxolimab.

Here the CDR3 DNA reads TGTGCCAGCAGTTTAGCGGGGTTGGGAGGTGAGCAGTTCTTC. It translates to CASSLAGLGGEQFF. This chain uses TRBV6-5 with TRBJ2-1; 8 nucleotides align to TRBD2. The CDR3 sequence is 14 residues long. Looked up from germline, CDR1 is MNHEY and CDR2 is SVGAGI. J was trimmed by 9 bases and V by 4 bases; bases with no gene match: 8.